A single sample gave rise to the 27 T cell receptor beta chains below, sequenced in a study of blood T cell repertoires in COVID-19. TCRdb keeps only in-frame clones here, not all; method: immunoSEQ multiplex PCR. The sample carries approximately 210,000 clones, under 90% recorded once. What was sequenced was PBMCs or T cells enriched from blood (not recorded which). The receptors come from a woman between 45 and 65 years old with acute COVID-19.

This chain uses TRBV19 with TRBJ1-1, with 10 bases fitting TRBD1. This CDR3 spans 16 amino acids. The junction had 7 bases not matched to a gene; V was cut back by 6 bases and J by 0 bases. CDR1 LNHDA and CDR2 SQIVND come from the germline V gene (reference sequence). The CDR3 DNA reads as TGTGCCAGTAGGGTAGACAGGGGGCGGGTGAACACTGAAGCTTTCTTT. This codes for CASRVDRGRVNTEAFF. The whole variable domain, remainder taken from reference TRBV19 and TRBJ1-1, is DGGITQSPKYLFRKEGQNVTLSCEQNLNHDAMYWYRQDPGQGLRLIYYSQIVNDFQKGDIAEGYSVSREKKESFPLTVTSAQKNPTAFYLCASRVDRGRVNTEAFFGQGTRLTVV.

The chain combines TRBV24-1 with TRBJ2-2, with D maybe TRBD1 (6 bases). The germline CDR1 and CDR2 sequences are KGHDR and SFDVKD. This CDR3 contains 14 residues. V dropped 8 bases and J dropped 4 bases, with 13 bases sitting between them. This CDR3 is CATTGVSGTGELFF. CDR3 DNA sequence: TGTGCCACCACAGGGGTTTCTGGCACCGGGGAGCTGTTTTTT.

The J gene is TRBJ1-2, the V gene TRBV9; 10 nucleotides line up with TRBD1. Germline V gives CDR1 SGDLS, CDR2 YYNGEE. The CDR3 consists of 17 residues. J gave up 8 bases and V 4 bases, and 17 bases lay outside the gene matches. CDR3 residues: CASSLRSAGTGADGYTF. The CDR3 region has the DNA TGTGCCAGCAGCTTGCGATCAGCCGGGACAGGGGCTGACGGCTACACCTTC.

This clone appeared many times. This chain connects TRBV19 to TRBJ2-4; possibly TRBD1 for D (5 bases). V lost 5 bases and J 6 bases, leaving 23 bases between the germline ends. The CDR3 totals 17 residues. Germline CDR1 is LNHDA and CDR2 is SQIVND (reference sequence). CDR3 in amino acids: CASSLSQSSGSRNIQYF. DNA for the CDR3: TGTGCCAGTAGTTTAAGTCAATCATCAGGGTCCAGAAACATTCAGTACTTC.

V is TRBV7-3 and J is TRBJ2-2, with unresolved D. This CDR3 contains 13 residues. Trimming took 5 bases from V and 7 from J, leaving 11 bases between them. CDR1 is SGHTA and CDR2 is FQGTGA in the germline V gene. CDR3 sequence: CASSRDMGGELFF. The CDR3 nucleotides read TGTGCCAGCAGCCGAGACATGGGCGGGGAGCTGTTTTTT.

The chain joins TRBV6-1 to TRBJ2-7; 8 bases agree with TRBD1. V was clipped by 2 bases and J by 3 bases; unmatched bases: 3. There are 14 residues in the CDR3. Germline values: CDR1 MNHNS, CDR2 SASEGT. The CDR3 coding sequence is TGTGCCAGCAGTGAACCGGGACAGGTCTACGAGCAGTACTTC. This sequence encodes CASSEPGQVYEQYF.

V usage is TRBV9 and J usage is TRBJ2-3; no clear D gene. CDR3 length: 16 residues. CDR1 is SGDLS, CDR2 YYNGEE, per germline. V lost 4 bases and J lost 0, with 15 bases in between. Here the CDR3 DNA reads TGTGCCAGCAGCTCTCTCTCCCTTTCTAGCACAGATACGCAGTATTTT. It translates to CASSSLSLSSTDTQYF.

V usage is TRBV6-5 and J usage is TRBJ2-3, with TRBD2 as a possible D gene (7 bases). The CDR3 loop spans 16 amino acids. Germline V gene data show CDR1 as MNHEY and CDR2 as SVGAGI. Trimming took 0 bases from V and 5 from J, leaving 15 bases between them. CDR3 in amino acids: CASSYSRAGAGDTQYF. CDR3 nucleotide sequence: TGTGCCAGCAGTTACTCTAGGGCGGGGGCAGGAGATACGCAGTATTTT.

The chain couples TRBV14 to TRBJ2-1; 9 bases are a match to TRBD2. This CDR3 comprises 15 residues. Germline CDR1 and CDR2: SGHDN and FVKESK. V gave up 4 bases and J gave up 4 bases; unmatched junction bases: 5. The CDR3 sequence is CASSPGRGGYNEQFF. In DNA form, the CDR3 reads TGTGCCAGCAGCCCCGGGCGGGGGGGTTACAATGAGCAGTTCTTC.

The chain has TRBV6-5 and TRBJ2-3; possible D gene TRBD2, 6 bases. V lost 8 bases to trimming and J lost 0 bases, with 9 bases between them. The CDR3 runs 13 residues. Germline loops: CDR1 MNHEY, CDR2 SVGAGI. The CDR3 loop reads CASGRGSTDTQYF. The CDR3 bases are TGTGCCAGCGGGCGGGGTAGCACAGATACGCAGTATTTT.

The chain joins TRBV24-1 to TRBJ2-1; 7 nucleotides align to TRBD2. Germline V gene sequence: CDR1 KGHDR, CDR2 SFDVKD. There are 14 residues in the CDR3. After removal of 6 bases from V and 6 bases from J, the junction contained 7 bases not matched to a gene. CDR3 in amino acids: CATSRDRGGNEQFF. The CDR3 nucleotides read TGTGCCACCAGTCGGGACCGCGGGGGCAATGAGCAGTTCTTC.

J is TRBJ2-3 and V is TRBV5-5, with D possibly TRBD1 on 6 matching bases. V was pared by 4 bases and J by 4 bases, with 13 bases between. Per germline, CDR1 SGHKS and CDR2 YYEKEE (reference sequence). The CDR3 spans 14 residues. This CDR3 reads CASSITGKADTQYF. As DNA, the CDR3 is TGTGCCAGCAGCATCACAGGGAAAGCAGATACGCAGTATTTT.

The CDR3 DNA is TGTGCCAGCAGTTTATCCGTCTCCTACGAGCAGTACTTC. Translation gives CASSLSVSYEQYF. V and J are TRBV28 and TRBJ2-7, with D unresolved. Germline CDR1 reads MDHEN; CDR2 reads SYDVKM. Deletions cut 1 base from V and 0 bases from J, with 4 bases between. The CDR3 runs to 13 residues.

The rearrangement joins TRBV7-2 to TRBJ1-1; 8 bases agree with TRBD1. J gave up 0 bases and V 4 bases, and 13 bases lay outside the gene matches. The CDR3 length is 18 residues. Germline V CDR1 and CDR2: SGHTA, FQGNSA. The CDR3 here is CASSSGDRPWAMNTEAFF. The CDR3 coding sequence is TGTGCCAGCAGCTCCGGGGACAGGCCCTGGGCAATGAACACTGAAGCTTTCTTT.

The chain is built from TRBV19 and TRBJ2-1; 11 nucleotides match TRBD2. The CDR3 length is 16 residues. V lost 3 bases and J lost 7; bases outside the gene matches: 8. The V gene's germline CDR1 is LNHDA and CDR2 SQIVND (reference sequence). In DNA, the CDR3 is TGTGCCAGTAGTATGCCTACTAGCGGGAGATTTAATGAGCAGTTCTTC. Its protein is CASSMPTSGRFNEQFF.

The chain employs TRBV19 and TRBJ1-5, with no clear D. The CDR3 covers 13 residues. The V and J ends lost 8 bases and 1 base respectively, with 9 bases between them. Germline V CDR1 and CDR2: LNHDA, SQIVND (reference sequence). CDR3 in amino acids: CASRVGSNQPQHF. In DNA form, the CDR3 reads TGTGCCAGTCGTGTCGGGAGCAATCAGCCCCAGCATTTT.

The gene calls are TRBV28 and TRBJ2-1; 9 nucleotides agree with TRBD1. V shed 6 bases, J shed 15 bases, and the junction held 6 bases outside the gene matches. Per germline, CDR1 MDHEN and CDR2 SYDVKM. This CDR3 comprises 11 residues. CDR3 bases: TGTGCCAGCAGCCTCCGGGACAGGGCGTTCTTC. This encodes CASSLRDRAFF. Variable domain in full (rest from reference TRBV28 and TRBJ2-1): DVKVTQSSRYLVKRTGEKVFLECVQDMDHENMFWYRQDPGLGLRLIYFSYDVKMKEKGDIPEGYSVSREKKERFSLILESASTNQTSMYLCASSLRDRAFFGPGTRLTVL.

The chain links TRBV15 to TRBJ2-1; 11 bases align to TRBD1. The V gene end was trimmed by 1 base and the J gene end by 9 bases; junction bases not matched to a gene: 5. The germline V gene encodes CDR1 LNHNV and CDR2 YYDKDF (reference sequence). The CDR3 totals 15 residues. The CDR3 loop reads CATSRVGQGVSEQFF. In DNA, the CDR3 is TGTGCCACCAGCAGAGTGGGACAGGGGGTAAGTGAGCAGTTCTTC.

The chain links TRBV7-9 to TRBJ2-5, with 9 bases matching TRBD1. Germline trimming cut 5 bases from V and 4 bases from J; bases unmatched to any gene: 8. This CDR3 has 15 amino acids. Germline lookup yields CDR1 SEHNR and CDR2 FQNEAQ (reference sequence). CDR3 residues: CASSTGTGWVETQYF. The CDR3 DNA is TGTGCCAGCAGCACGGGGACAGGGTGGGTAGAGACCCAGTACTTC.

For this clone: Other DNA sequences in the same sample also yield this CDR3. The J gene is TRBJ1-1, the V gene TRBV5-1; TRBD1 aligns across 7 bases. The germline CDR1 and CDR2 sequences are SGHRS and YFSETQ. This CDR3 contains 13 residues. V lost 0 bases to trimming and J lost 6 bases; unmatched junction nucleotides: 2. The CDR3 loop is CASSLVQGAEAFF. The DNA of the CDR3 is TGCGCCAGCAGCTTGGTGCAGGGGGCTGAAGCTTTCTTT.

The chain uses TRBV7-2 and TRBJ2-2; weak D call: TRBD1 (5 bases). Looked up from germline, CDR1 is SGHTA and CDR2 is FQGNSA. V gave up 5 bases and J gave up 4 bases, with 11 bases separating them. This CDR3 has 14 amino acids. CDR3 protein: CASSPGLSTGELFF. CDR3 DNA sequence: TGTGCCAGCAGCCCAGGGTTGAGCACCGGGGAGCTGTTTTTT.

There are a few counts of this clone. The V gene is TRBV4-3, the J gene TRBJ1-6; the match to TRBD1 covers 11 bases. The length of the CDR3 is 16 residues. Germline V gene lookup returns CDR1 LGHNA and CDR2 YSLEER. The V segment lost 0 bases and the J segment 13 bases; nucleotides outside the gene matches: 8. CDR3 region: CASSQDPGTGGFPLHF. In nucleotides, the CDR3 is TGCGCCAGCAGCCAAGATCCGGGGACAGGGGGTTTTCCCCTCCACTTT.

J is TRBJ1-4 and V is TRBV28; D gene unclear. The germline V and J ends were trimmed by 2 bases and 12 bases, with 16 bases remaining between them. The CDR3 is 14 amino acids. Germline CDR1 is MDHEN and CDR2 is SYDVKM. CDR3: CASSLIAGSFELFF. Here the CDR3 DNA reads TGTGCCAGCAGTTTAATCGCAGGTTCGTTTGAACTGTTTTTT.

This clone has just a few counts. The rearrangement joins TRBV28 to TRBJ1-1; no clear D gene. Trimming removed 5 bases from V and 9 bases from J, with 16 bases in between. The germline gives CDR1 MDHEN, CDR2 SYDVKM. This CDR3 comprises 13 residues. Here the CDR3 reads CASSRSTDFKAFF. The CDR3 DNA is TGTGCCAGCAGTCGAAGTACAGATTTCAAAGCTTTCTTT.

This clone was seen repeatedly, ten times or more. The chain combines TRBV28 with TRBJ2-1, with 10 positions matching TRBD2. The CDR3 has 19 amino acids. Germline assignment: CDR1 MDHEN and CDR2 SYDVKM. V dropped 3 bases and J dropped 5; count of bases not matched to a gene: 16. The CDR3 bases are TGTGCCAGCAGTTTGGGCGAAGAATATACTAGCGGGATTAACAATGAGCAGTTCTTC. Translating gives CASSLGEEYTSGINNEQFF.

The gene calls are TRBV12-3 or TRBV12-4 and TRBJ1-1; D gene ambiguous. V was cut by 3 bases and J by 11 bases, with 10 bases left in between. The CDR3 sequence is 11 residues long. CDR3 loop: CASSFYEVAFF. The CDR3, as DNA: TGTGCCAGCAGTTTCTATGAAGTGGCTTTCTTT.

The V and J genes are TRBV7-8 and TRBJ1-5; D possibly corresponds to TRBD1 (5 bases). The length of the CDR3 is 15 residues. Trimming shortened V by 1 base and J by 5 bases, and 12 bases separated the two germline ends. Germline V gives CDR1 SGHVS, CDR2 FQNEAQ. The CDR3 region is CASSLVLGGDQPQHF. The CDR3 DNA follows: TGTGCCAGCAGCTTAGTTCTCGGGGGGGATCAGCCCCAGCATTTT.